These 2 T cell receptor beta chains were all obtained from the same sample, sequenced in a study of shared clonotypes between healthy human individuals. Sequenced by immunoSEQ multiplex PCR; TCRdb stores in-frame clones only, minus some. The repertoire includes about 1.1 million clones, about 72% of them detected once, and roughly 0.9% sits in the top ten. The sequenced material came from memory CD4+ T cells from PBMCs. The subset was: CD45RA-negative fraction. These receptors originate from a man younger than 35 in good health. Some clones in this sample may be carry-over from other donors' samples.

This clone was found once. The V gene is TRBV9, the J gene TRBJ2-2, with D possibly matching TRBD2 (5 bases). Germline CDR1 and CDR2: SGDLS and YYNGEE. The length of the CDR3 is 15 residues. V was clipped by 5 bases and J by 7 bases, with 18 bases between them. The CDR3 protein is CASSRTDSPVGELFF. In DNA, the CDR3 is TGTGCCAGCAGTCGTACGGACTCGCCAGTCGGGGAGCTGTTTTTT. The full variable domain, completed using reference TRBV9 and TRBJ2-2, is DSGVTQTPKHLITATGQRVTLRCSPRSGDLSVYWYQQSLDQGLQFLIQYYNGEERAKGNILERFSAQQFPDLHSELNLSSLELGDSALYFCASSRTDSPVGELFFGEGSRLTVL.

This clone has a handful of counts. CDR3 residues: CASSPVGAYYGYTF. CDR3 DNA sequence: TGTGCCAGCAGCCCCGTGGGAGCCTACTATGGCTACACCTTC. The chain joins TRBV9 to TRBJ1-2, with D unclear. The CDR3 runs to 14 residues. Germline CDR1 is SGDLS and CDR2 is YYNGEE. V was shortened by 4 bases and J by 3 bases, with 13 bases between the two germline ends. The full variable domain, completed using reference TRBV9 and TRBJ1-2, is DSGVTQTPKHLITATGQRVTLRCSPRSGDLSVYWYQQSLDQGLQFLIQYYNGEERAKGNILERFSAQQFPDLHSELNLSSLELGDSALYFCASSPVGAYYGYTFGSGTRLTVV.